This T cell receptor beta chain was recorded in a study of T-cell reconstitution after alpha-beta-depleted transplantation in children. Study results and limitations: At the one-year point after transplant, T-cell counts and TCRbeta diversity were found to come mostly from T cells that had been newly produced. Reportedly, alpha-beta T cells present about two months post-transplant originated from several hundred expanded clones of graft origin.

As for this clonotype: Its cognate antigen is unknown.

CDR1 and CDR2 (germline): MNHEY, SMNVEV (reference sequence). Trimming removed 6 bases from V and 5 bases from J, with 16 bases in between. This CDR3 has 14 amino acids. Unique molecular identifiers were used in preparing the TCRbeta library. TCRdb used MiXCR to reprocess the PCR reads, holding one entry per CDR3 protein. The data contain 540,000 or so distinct CDR3 sequences, about 21% of them singletons. The sequencing here drew on PBMCs, mostly from graft donor cells, taken 360 days after TCRalphabeta/CD19-depleted stem cell transplant. The sequence came from a boy less than two years old who had a stem cell transplant for acute myeloid leukemia, so the T cells may come from the graft donor. V usage is TRBV27 and J usage is TRBJ1-1, with D tentatively TRBD1 (6 bases). The CDR3 region has the DNA TGTGCCAGCAGCCTCGACAGGATGGGGACTGAAGCTTTCTTT. Translating gives CASSLDRMGTEAFF.